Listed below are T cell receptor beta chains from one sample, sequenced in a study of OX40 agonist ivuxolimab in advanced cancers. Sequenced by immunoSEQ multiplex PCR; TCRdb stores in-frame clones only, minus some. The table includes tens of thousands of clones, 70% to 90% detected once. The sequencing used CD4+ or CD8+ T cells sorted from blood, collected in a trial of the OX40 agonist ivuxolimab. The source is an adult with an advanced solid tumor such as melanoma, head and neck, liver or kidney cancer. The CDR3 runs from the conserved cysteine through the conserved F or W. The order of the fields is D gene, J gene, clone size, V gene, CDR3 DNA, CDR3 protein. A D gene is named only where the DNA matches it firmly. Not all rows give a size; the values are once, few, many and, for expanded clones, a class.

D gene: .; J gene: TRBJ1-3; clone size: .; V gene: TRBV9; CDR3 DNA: TGTGCCAGCAGGGACAGAACTGGAAACACCATATATTTT; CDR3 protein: CASRDRTGNTIYF
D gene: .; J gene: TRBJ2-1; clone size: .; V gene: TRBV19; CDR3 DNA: TGTGCCAGTAGTTTCCTTGGTACCTACAATGAGCAGTTCTTC; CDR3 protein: CASSFLGTYNEQFF
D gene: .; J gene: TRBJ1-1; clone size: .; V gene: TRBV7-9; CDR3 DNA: TGTGCCAGCAGCCGGGACAACATAGAAGCTTTCTTT; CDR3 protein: CASSRDNIEAFF
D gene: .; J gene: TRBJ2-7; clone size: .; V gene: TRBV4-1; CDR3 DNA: TGCGCCAGCAGCCAAGATGATATAGGGGGGACCTACGAGCAGTACTTC; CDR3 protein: CASSQDDIGGTYEQYF
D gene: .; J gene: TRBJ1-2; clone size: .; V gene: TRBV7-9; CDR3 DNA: TGTGCCAGCAGCTTAGAAAGTCAAGGGATAAACTATGGCTACACCTTC; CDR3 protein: CASSLESQGINYGYTF
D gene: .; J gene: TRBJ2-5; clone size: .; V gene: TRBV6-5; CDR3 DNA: TGTGCCAGCAGTCCAGGGCAAGAGACCCAGTACTTC; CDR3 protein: CASSPGQETQYF
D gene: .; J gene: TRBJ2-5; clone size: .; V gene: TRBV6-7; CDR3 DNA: TGTGCCAGCAGTTACCCATCAACATGGCTCGTAGAGACCCAGTACTTC; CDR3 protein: CASSYPSTWLVETQYF
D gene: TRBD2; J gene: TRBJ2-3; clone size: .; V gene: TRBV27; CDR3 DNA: TGTGCCAGCAGTTGGACTAGCCTAAGGGCAGATACGCAGTATTTT; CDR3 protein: CASSWTSLRADTQYF
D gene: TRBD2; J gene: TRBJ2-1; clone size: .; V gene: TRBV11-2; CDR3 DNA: TGTGCCAGCAGTCATGGACTAGTCAATGAGCAGTTCTTC; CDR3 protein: CASSHGLVNEQFF
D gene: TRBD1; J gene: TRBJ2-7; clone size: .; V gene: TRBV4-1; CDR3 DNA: TGCGCCAGCAGCGAGGGACAGGGGTGGTCCTACGAGCAGTACTTC; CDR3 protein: CASSEGQGWSYEQYF
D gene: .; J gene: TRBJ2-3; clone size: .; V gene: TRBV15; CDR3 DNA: TGTGCCACCAGCAGAGAGGCCAGGGGCAGTAGCACAGATACGCAGTATTTT; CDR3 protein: CATSREARGSSTDTQYF
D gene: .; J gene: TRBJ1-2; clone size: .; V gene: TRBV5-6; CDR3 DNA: TGTGCCAGCAGCCCCCCGGGCCACTATGGCTACACCTTC; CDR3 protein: CASSPPGHYGYTF
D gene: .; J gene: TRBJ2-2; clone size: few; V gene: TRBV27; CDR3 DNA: TGTGCCAGCAGTGGGAACACCGGGGAGCTGTTTTTT; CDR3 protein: CASSGNTGELFF
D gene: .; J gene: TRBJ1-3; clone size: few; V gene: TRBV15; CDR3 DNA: TGTGCCACCAGCAGACTCGGCGGAAACACCATATATTTT; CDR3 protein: CATSRLGGNTIYF
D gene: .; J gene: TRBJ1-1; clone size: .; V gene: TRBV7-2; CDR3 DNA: TGTGCCAGCAGCCATAAAGGGACGCCAGAAGCTTTCTTT; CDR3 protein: CASSHKGTPEAFF
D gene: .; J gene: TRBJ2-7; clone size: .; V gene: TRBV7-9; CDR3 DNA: TGTGCCAGCAGCTTACGGCAGAGCTCCTACGAGCAGTACTTC; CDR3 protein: CASSLRQSSYEQYF
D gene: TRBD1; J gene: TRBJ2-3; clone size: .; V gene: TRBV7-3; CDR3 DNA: TGTGCCAGCAGCCCGACAGGGGGTAGTACAGATACGCAGTATTTT; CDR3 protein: CASSPTGGSTDTQYF
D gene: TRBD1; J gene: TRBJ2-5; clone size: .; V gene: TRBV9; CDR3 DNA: TGTGCCAGCAGCGAGGGGACAGGGAGTTGGGAGACCCAGTACTTC; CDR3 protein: CASSEGTGSWETQYF
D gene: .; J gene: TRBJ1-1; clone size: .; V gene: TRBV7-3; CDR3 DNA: TGTGCCAGCAGCTTATGGGGACAAGGGACTGAAGCTTTCTTT; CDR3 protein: CASSLWGQGTEAFF